This passage covers 8 T cell receptor beta chains from one sample sequenced in a study of naive and memory T cell subsets. A UMI-containing oligonucleotide was joined by 3' ligation to the TCR cDNA template. Ligated cDNA underwent four rounds of PCR with nested alpha and beta constant region primers and SP2. MiXCR, applied by TCRdb to the 5' RACE reads, yields one record per CDR3 protein. Of more than 50,000 distinct CDR3 sequences listed, under 10% are singletons. The receptors shown here come from a female donor in good health.

This clonotype was seen many times. The chain employs TRBV6-5 and TRBJ1-1, with D hard to call. V shed 0 bases and J shed 1 base, with 15 bases lying between them. This CDR3 is 17 amino acids long. Germline V gene lookup returns CDR1 MNHEY and CDR2 SVGAGI. This CDR3 reads CASSYSKTNIKNTEAFF. CDR3 coding DNA: TGTGCCAGCAGTTACTCGAAGACAAACATCAAGAACACTGAAGCTTTCTTT.

For this clonotype: One junction end disagrees with the germline gene, perhaps due to a read error. The genes are TRBV15 and TRBJ2-3, with a possible D match to TRBD1 (5 bases). Germline CDR1 reads LNHNV; CDR2 reads YYDKDF (reference sequence). This CDR3 is built from 13 residues. As DNA, the CDR3 is TGTGCCACCGGCAGGGCTAACACAGATACGCAGTATTTT. This encodes CATGRANTDTQYF.

This clonotype was counted at least ten times. The rearrangement uses TRBV6-6 and TRBJ1-2; the D is unclear. V was trimmed by 2 bases and J by 3 bases, leaving 7 bases between them. The V gene's germline CDR1 is MNHNY and CDR2 SVGAGI (reference sequence). This CDR3 has 13 residues. The CDR3: CASSYISDYGYTF. CDR3 sequence (DNA): TGTGCCAGCAGTTACATATCGGACTATGGCTACACCTTC.

This clonotype showed up just a few times. The V and J genes are TRBV18 and TRBJ2-7, with 7 bases fitting TRBD1. Germline V gene sequence: CDR1 KGHSH, CDR2 LQKENI. The length of the CDR3 is 16 residues. J was trimmed by 2 bases and V by 0 bases; bases with no gene match: 7. This CDR3 is CASSPPWTGRTYEQYF. The DNA for the CDR3 is TGTGCCAGCTCACCACCGTGGACAGGCCGTACCTACGAGCAGTACTTC.

The rearrangement links TRBV19 to TRBJ1-1; D call uncertain. The V end lost 1 base, the J end lost 6 bases, and 12 bases lay between the germline ends. The CDR3 spans 14 residues. CDR1 is LNHDA, CDR2 SQIVND, per germline (reference sequence). CDR3 coding DNA: TGTGCCAGTAGTATAGGAGGGAACAGACCTGAAGCTTTCTTT. Its translation: CASSIGGNRPEAFF.

The chain joins TRBV6-5 to TRBJ2-7; the match to TRBD1 covers 7 bases. Germline V lookup: CDR1 MNHEY, CDR2 SVGAGI. The length of the CDR3 is 14 residues. The trim removed 0 bases at V and 3 bases at J, leaving 2 bases unmatched. The CDR3 spells CASSYSGQNYEQYF. The CDR3 nucleotides read TGTGCCAGCAGTTACTCGGGACAGAACTACGAGCAGTACTTC.

The V call is TRBV30, the J call TRBJ2-1; D may be TRBD1 or TRBD2 (6 bases each). CDR1 GTSNPN and CDR2 SVGIG come from the germline V gene (reference sequence). This CDR3 contains 16 residues. The ends were cut back, 0 bases at V and 6 bases at J, with 18 bases in the middle. The CDR3 loop is CAWSVLHWGALNEQFF. CDR3 bases: TGTGCCTGGAGTGTACTACACTGGGGGGCCCTCAATGAGCAGTTCTTC.

The chain is built from TRBV5-8 and TRBJ2-5; the match to TRBD1 covers 11 bases. The V gene end was trimmed by 3 bases and the J gene end by 5 bases; junction bases not matched to a gene: 6. Germline values: CDR1 SGHTS, CDR2 YDEGEE. The CDR3 has 15 amino acids. The CDR3, as DNA: TGTGCCAGCAGCTACGGGACAGGGGGTGAGGAGACCCAGTACTTC. Translated: CASSYGTGGEETQYF.